Below are 13 T cell receptor beta chains sequenced from a single sample in a study of human T cells and chemical hapten exposure. Documented time point: patch test 1, 2 weeks after DPC sensitization. Treatment in this sample: therapeutic diphenylcyclopropenone sensitization with weekly scalp DPC. TCRdb reprocessed the RACE reads via MiXCR and lists one record per CDR3 protein. Of 180,000 or so distinct CDR3 sequences listed, about a fifth were seen once; the top ten hold about 6.7%. The material sequenced was whole blood, taken in connection with sensitization to the hapten diphenylcyclopropenone (DPC). These receptors all stem from a woman between 45 and 65 years old with alopecia areata. Some clones in this sample may be carry-over from other donors' samples.

This clonotype has a handful of counts. The CDR3 is CASSPGPGGYTF. The CDR3 region has the DNA TGTGCCAGCAGCCCCGGGCCAGGCGGCTACACCTTC. The chain employs TRBV7-9 and TRBJ1-2, with unresolved D. CDR3 size: 12 residues. Germline assignment: CDR1 SEHNR and CDR2 FQNEAQ (reference sequence). V was shortened by 5 bases and J by 8 bases, with 12 bases between the two germline ends.

This clonotype occurred many times. V usage is TRBV5-1 and J usage is TRBJ2-7, with a possible D match to TRBD1 (8 bases). The germline V gene has CDR1 SGHRS and CDR2 YFSETQ. The V and J ends lost 2 bases and 3 bases respectively, with 12 bases between them. The CDR3 is 14 residues long. The CDR3 reads CASSFTGGDYEQYF. In DNA form, the CDR3 reads TGCGCCAGCAGCTTCACAGGGGGGGACTACGAGCAGTACTTC.

The V gene is TRBV30, the J gene TRBJ1-2, with a weak D call TRBD1 (5 bases). The germline V and J ends were trimmed by 3 bases and 7 bases, with 18 bases remaining between them. CDR3 length: 14 amino acids. The germline V gene encodes CDR1 GTSNPN and CDR2 SVGIG (reference sequence). In nucleotides, the CDR3 is TGTGCCTGGAGGCCCCCCGGCAACGGGGCTGGCTACACCTTC. Translated, it gives CAWRPPGNGAGYTF.

This clonotype was seen a handful of times. The rearrangement joins TRBV7-8 to TRBJ1-5; no firm D call. In germline, CDR1 is SGHVS, CDR2 FQNEAQ. The germline V and J ends were trimmed by 5 bases and 1 base, with 15 bases remaining between them. The CDR3 totals 16 residues. CDR3 residues: CASSLGSRLSNQPQHF. The CDR3 coding sequence is TGTGCCAGCAGCCTGGGATCGCGATTGAGCAATCAGCCCCAGCATTTT. The whole variable domain, filled in from reference TRBV7-8 and TRBJ1-5, reads GAGVSQSPRYKVAKRGQDVALRCDPISGHVSLFWYQQALGQGPEFLTYFQNEAQLDKSGLPSDRFFAERPEGSVSTLKIQRTQQEDSAVYLCASSLGSRLSNQPQHFGDGTRLSIL.

The rearrangement uses TRBV19 and TRBJ1-5, with a possible D match to TRBD1 (6 bases). Germline-derived CDR1 and CDR2 are LNHDA and SQIVND (reference sequence). The CDR3 is made up of 14 amino acids. The V end lost 4 bases, the J end lost 4 bases, and 11 bases lay between the germline ends. The CDR3 is CASSSDRKNQPQHF. CDR3 nucleotides: TGTGCCAGTAGTAGCGACAGGAAAAATCAGCCCCAGCATTTT.

The chain couples TRBV11-2 to TRBJ2-5; D possibly corresponds to TRBD1 (6 bases). The CDR3 sequence is 16 residues long. V was cut by 4 bases and J by 2 bases, with 17 bases left in between. From germline, CDR1 is SGHAT and CDR2 FQNNGV. The DNA for the CDR3 is TGTGCCAGCAGCTCCGGGACATCTTACCTACAAGAGACCCAGTACTTC. Its translation is CASSSGTSYLQETQYF.

The chain uses TRBV5-1 and TRBJ1-1, with 8 bases lining up with TRBD1. Germline lookup yields CDR1 SGHRS and CDR2 YFSETQ. The CDR3 extends over 16 amino acids. V lost 1 base and J lost 0; bases outside the gene matches: 5. Written as DNA, the CDR3 is TGCGCCAGCAGCTTGAGGGACAGGAATATGAACACTGAAGCTTTCTTT. Residues: CASSLRDRNMNTEAFF.

This clonotype was counted ten times or more. V is TRBV7-9 and J is TRBJ2-5, with 13 bases fitting TRBD2. The CDR3 runs to 20 residues. CDR1 and CDR2 from the germline V gene are SEHNR and FQNEAQ (reference sequence). Trimming took 2 bases from V and 5 from J; bases not matched to a gene: 17. The CDR3 here is CASSLLRGPRTSGRLETQYF. The CDR3 DNA follows: TGTGCCAGCAGCTTACTGCGGGGCCCTCGGACTAGCGGGAGATTGGAGACCCAGTACTTC.

This clonotype appeared a few times. The chain carries TRBV7-9 and TRBJ2-1, with 7 bases matching TRBD1. The CDR3 contains 14 residues. Germline trimming cut 3 bases from V and 1 base from J; bases unmatched to any gene: 0. Germline V gene sequence: CDR1 SEHNR, CDR2 FQNEAQ (reference sequence). The CDR3 spells CASSLTGSYNEQFF. CDR3 coding DNA: TGTGCCAGCAGCTTGACAGGGTCCTACAATGAGCAGTTCTTC.

V gene TRBV19 combines with J gene TRBJ1-5; D is possibly TRBD1 (5 bases). The CDR3 length is 16 residues. CDR1 and CDR2 (germline): LNHDA, SQIVND (reference sequence). V shed 3 bases and J shed 0 bases, with 12 bases lying between them. The CDR3 region is CASSMRRGDSNQPQHF. As DNA, the CDR3 is TGTGCCAGTAGTATGAGACGGGGGGATAGCAATCAGCCCCAGCATTTT.

The chain couples TRBV5-1 to TRBJ2-2, with 15 bases fitting TRBD2. The CDR3 length is 16 residues. The V gene's germline CDR1 is SGHRS and CDR2 YFSETQ. The junction had 8 bases not matched to a gene; V was cut back by 4 bases and J by 10 bases. The CDR3 DNA sequence: TGCGCCAGCAGCATTCGGACTAGCGGGAGGGCGGCGGAGCTGTTTTTT. Amino acid sequence: CASSIRTSGRAAELFF.

This clonotype has a handful of counts. This chain connects TRBV5-4 to TRBJ2-6; tentative D call: TRBD2 (6 bases). The CDR3 extends over 19 amino acids. Trimming removed 4 bases from V and 0 bases from J, with 20 bases in between. Germline V CDR1 and CDR2: SGHNT, YYREEE (reference sequence). The CDR3 is CASSHPPGGGVSGANVLTF. CDR3 in DNA: TGTGCCAGCAGCCACCCTCCTGGGGGAGGCGTCTCTGGGGCCAACGTCCTGACTTTC.

This clonotype was seen a handful of times. The V call is TRBV29-1, the J call TRBJ2-1, with 11 bases matching TRBD2. The V segment lost 7 bases and the J segment 8 bases; nucleotides outside the gene matches: 13. Per the germline V gene, CDR1 is SQVTM and CDR2 is ANQGSEA. The length of the CDR3 is 15 residues. The CDR3 DNA is TGCAGCGGCCGTAGCGGGAGGGCCGGGGATCATGAGCAGTTCTTC. Translated, it gives CSGRSGRAGDHEQFF.